The 28 T cell receptor beta chains listed next were all sequenced from one sample in a study of T cell changes during pregnancy in multiple sclerosis. Clones were sequenced by immunoSEQ multiplex PCR, and TCRdb holds only the in-frame ones, with some missing. Of 41,000 or so clones in the sample, 89% were seen once. The input for sequencing was CD4+ T cells from peripheral blood mononuclear cells, taken in the first trimester of pregnancy. The receptors shown here come from a female donor with multiple sclerosis, enrolled in a pregnancy study.

This clone was found a few times. The rearrangement links TRBV20-1 to TRBJ2-1, with a possible D match to TRBD1 (6 bases). Trimming left V 1 base short and J 8 bases short, with 6 bases between. CDR3 length: 11 residues. Germline CDR1 is DFQATT and CDR2 is SNEGSKA (reference sequence). The CDR3 loop reads CSARGGHEQFF. CDR3 DNA: TGCAGTGCTAGAGGGGGGCATGAGCAGTTCTTC.

The genes are TRBV19 and TRBJ2-1, with 9 positions matching TRBD2. Germline V gene data show CDR1 as LNHDA and CDR2 as SQIVND (reference sequence). Losses at the gene ends were 6 bases for V and 0 bases for J; bases not matched to a gene: 6. This CDR3 region has 16 residues. The CDR3 DNA reads TGTGCCAGTAGCAACCTAGCGGGGAGCTCCTACAATGAGCAGTTCTTC. Protein sequence: CASSNLAGSSYNEQFF.

V is TRBV5-8 and J is TRBJ1-2; D not resolved. The CDR3 has 12 amino acids. Germline values: CDR1 SGHTS, CDR2 YDEGEE. The ends were cut back, 3 bases at V and 2 bases at J, with 5 bases in the middle. CDR3 nucleotide sequence: TGTGCCAGCAGCTATCCAAACTATGGCTACACCTTC. It yields the protein CASSYPNYGYTF.

The chain uses TRBV2 and TRBJ2-1; 8 bases line up with TRBD2. The trim removed 3 bases at V and 10 bases at J, leaving 8 bases unmatched. CDR3 length equals 14 residues. Germline CDR1 SNHLY, CDR2 FYNNEI. The CDR3 DNA sequence: TGTGCCAGCAGTGATCTTGGACTAGCAAGGGAGCAGTTCTTC. This codes for CASSDLGLAREQFF.

V is TRBV2 and J is TRBJ2-7; TRBD1 matches at 7 bases. The CDR3 is made up of 15 amino acids. V shed 5 bases and J 0 bases; nucleotides not matched to a gene: 7. Germline-derived CDR1 and CDR2 are SNHLY and FYNNEI. The CDR3 sequence is CASSRQGFSSYEQYF. The CDR3, as DNA: TGTGCCAGCAGTAGACAGGGATTTAGCTCCTACGAGCAGTACTTC. The full variable domain, completed using reference TRBV2 and TRBJ2-7, is EPEVTQTPSHQVTQMGQEVILRCVPISNHLYFYWYRQILGQKVEFLVSFYNNEISEKSEIFDDQFSVERPDGSNFTLKIRSTKLEDSAMYFCASSRQGFSSYEQYFGPGTRLTVT.

The V and J genes are TRBV9 and TRBJ1-2; D is uncertain. Germline values: CDR1 SGDLS, CDR2 YYNGEE. Trimming shortened V by 0 bases and J by 6 bases, and 12 bases separated the two germline ends. The CDR3 runs to 14 residues. Here the CDR3 reads CASSVGVGSDGYTF. CDR3 DNA sequence: TGTGCCAGCAGCGTAGGAGTAGGGAGCGATGGCTACACCTTC.

The chain employs TRBV4-1 and TRBJ2-1, with D tentatively TRBD2 (5 bases). The CDR3 consists of 18 residues. The V gene lost 4 bases and the J gene lost 8 bases, with 27 bases spanning the gap. CDR1 is MGHRA, CDR2 YSYEKL, per germline. CDR3 in DNA: TGCGCCAGCAGCCCCCTCAACCTCATCCGGGATCCTAGGGATGAGCAGTTCTTC. It specifies CASSPLNLIRDPRDEQFF.

The J gene is TRBJ2-1, the V gene TRBV19; TRBD2 aligns across 9 bases. V lost 2 bases to trimming and J lost 3 bases; unmatched junction nucleotides: 17. This CDR3 region has 20 residues. Germline-derived CDR1 and CDR2 are LNHDA and SQIVND (reference sequence). CDR3 region: CASSIRPRAGGLYFYNEQFF. CDR3 DNA sequence: TGTGCCAGTAGTATACGCCCCCGAGCGGGAGGCCTCTACTTCTACAATGAGCAGTTCTTC. Full variable domain (missing parts from reference TRBV19 and TRBJ2-1): DGGITQSPKYLFRKEGQNVTLSCEQNLNHDAMYWYRQDPGQGLRLIYYSQIVNDFQKGDIAEGYSVSREKKESFPLTVTSAQKNPTAFYLCASSIRPRAGGLYFYNEQFFGPGTRLTVL.

The chain couples TRBV5-1 to TRBJ2-3, with D perhaps matching TRBD2 (5 bases). The germline CDR1 and CDR2 sequences are SGHRS and YFSETQ. This CDR3 comprises 14 residues. Between the trimmed V and J ends, which lost 6 bases and 1 base, there was a span of 12 bases. The CDR3 DNA is TGCGCCAGCAACCTACCAGCGGGCACAGATACGCAGTATTTT. Its translation is CASNLPAGTDTQYF.

This clone was recorded a few times. V is TRBV27 and J is TRBJ1-2; 9 positions agree with TRBD1. The junction had 4 bases not matched to a gene; V was cut back by 3 bases and J by 5 bases. CDR1 and CDR2 (germline): MNHEY, SMNVEV (reference sequence). The CDR3 consists of 14 residues. The CDR3 bases are TGTGCCAGCAGTTTTAACAGGGGGCGATATGGCTACACCTTC. This sequence encodes CASSFNRGRYGYTF.

This chain uses TRBV27 with TRBJ2-7; 7 bases agree with TRBD2. Looked up from germline, CDR1 is MNHEY and CDR2 is SMNVEV (reference sequence). The CDR3 is made up of 15 amino acids. With V trimmed by 0 bases and J by 3 bases, 5 bases remained unmatched. The CDR3 loop reads CASSLSGGRLYEQYF. The CDR3 DNA reads TGTGCCAGCAGTTTATCTGGCGGGAGACTCTACGAGCAGTACTTC.

V usage is TRBV30 and J usage is TRBJ2-7; D is perhaps TRBD2 (5 bases). The CDR3 consists of 16 residues. V shed 0 bases and J shed 5 bases, with 20 bases lying between them. The germline CDR1 and CDR2 sequences are GTSNPN and SVGIG (reference sequence). The CDR3 sequence: CAWSVRLGWESHEQYF. CDR3 bases: TGTGCCTGGAGTGTACGATTAGGGTGGGAGTCCCACGAGCAGTACTTC. The variable domain in full, with the rest retrieved from reference TRBV30 and TRBJ2-7, is SQTIHQWPATLVQPVGSPLSLECTVEGTSNPNLYWYRQAAGRGLQLLFYSVGIGQISSEVPQNLSASRPQDRQFILSSKKLLLSDSGFYLCAWSVRLGWESHEQYFGPGTRLTVT.

The V gene is TRBV27, the J gene TRBJ1-2; TRBD1 agrees at 8 bases. The CDR3 sequence is 13 residues long. Germline CDR1 reads MNHEY; CDR2 reads SMNVEV (reference sequence). Trimming at V came to 4 bases and at J to 8 bases, leaving 6 bases not matched to a gene. CDR3: CASSSTGVRGYTF. CDR3 nucleotide sequence: TGTGCCAGCAGTTCGACAGGGGTCAGAGGCTACACCTTC.

The rearrangement joins TRBV30 to TRBJ2-1; 11 bases are shared with TRBD2. The CDR3 has 15 residues. Per the germline V gene, CDR1 is GTSNPN and CDR2 is SVGIG (reference sequence). The J segment lost 6 bases and the V segment lost 0 bases, leaving 4 bases of the junction unmatched. The CDR3 protein is CAWSVGLADSNEQFF. The CDR3, as DNA: TGTGCCTGGAGTGTGGGACTAGCGGACTCCAATGAGCAGTTCTTC.

The genes are TRBV10-3 and TRBJ1-2, with 7 bases lining up with TRBD1. The CDR3 spans 13 residues. V dropped 2 bases and J dropped 6; count of bases not matched to a gene: 3. Looked up from germline, CDR1 is ENHRY and CDR2 is SYGVKD. The CDR3 protein is CAISEDREDGYTF. The CDR3, as DNA: TGTGCCATCAGTGAGGACAGGGAGGATGGCTACACCTTC.

The J gene is TRBJ2-6, the V gene TRBV7-8, with TRBD1 matching over 8 bases. V was pared by 4 bases and J by 2 bases, with 4 bases of the junction left unmatched. Germline V gene sequence: CDR1 SGHVS, CDR2 FQNEAQ. The CDR3 covers 16 residues. This CDR3 reads CASSYPRGPGANVLTF. The DNA of the CDR3 is TGTGCCAGCAGCTACCCCAGGGGGCCTGGGGCCAACGTCCTGACTTTC.

This clone was recorded a few times. The CDR3 region has the DNA TGTGCCAGCAGCCTAGCCGGGACAGGGGGAACTGAAGCTTTCTTT. It yields the protein CASSLAGTGGTEAFF. The chain joins TRBV5-6 to TRBJ1-1, with 11 positions matching TRBD1. This CDR3 comprises 15 residues. CDR1 is SGHDT and CDR2 is YYEEEE in the germline V gene. V lost 4 bases and J lost 5; bases outside the gene matches: 7.

The chain has TRBV9 and TRBJ1-1; D not certain. The CDR3 is made up of 13 amino acids. The germline CDR1 and CDR2 sequences are SGDLS and YYNGEE. The V and J ends lost 2 bases and 10 bases respectively, with 15 bases between them. In DNA, the CDR3 is TGTGCCAGCAGCGTTGCAGGCCAAGGGAGAGCTTTCTTT. It specifies CASSVAGQGRAFF. The entire variable domain, with the rest obtained from reference TRBV9 and TRBJ1-1, is as follows: DSGVTQTPKHLITATGQRVTLRCSPRSGDLSVYWYQQSLDQGLQFLIQYYNGEERAKGNILERFSAQQFPDLHSELNLSSLELGDSALYFCASSVAGQGRAFFGQGTRLTVV.

This chain joins TRBV5-6 and TRBJ2-1; TRBD2 might be the D (6 bases). The germline gives CDR1 SGHDT, CDR2 YYEEEE. This CDR3 has 14 amino acids. Deletions cut 4 bases from V and 11 bases from J, with 19 bases between. The CDR3 loop reads CASSPTITSRKQFF. The CDR3 region has the DNA TGTGCCAGCAGCCCCACAATCACTAGCCGTAAGCAGTTCTTC.

CDR3: CASSRTSGTSYEQYF. CDR3 DNA: TGTGCCAGCAGCCGGACTAGCGGGACCTCCTACGAGCAGTACTTC. The J gene is TRBJ2-7, the V gene TRBV5-4; 12 bases line up with TRBD2. This CDR3 is 15 amino acids long. V trimming: 4 bases; J trimming: 0 bases; junction bases outside the gene matches: 2. The V gene's germline CDR1 is SGHNT and CDR2 YYREEE (reference sequence).

The rearrangement joins TRBV5-4 to TRBJ2-2; D unclear. Germline assignment: CDR1 SGHNT and CDR2 YYREEE (reference sequence). The CDR3 sequence is 14 residues long. Deletions cut 3 bases from V and 2 bases from J, with 8 bases between. CDR3 region: CASSYSTNTGELFF. The CDR3 nucleotides read TGTGCCAGCAGCTATAGCACTAACACCGGGGAGCTGTTTTTT. Complete variable domain (other parts from reference TRBV5-4 and TRBJ2-2): ETGVTQSPTHLIKTRGQQVTLRCSSQSGHNTVSWYQQALGQGPQFIFQYYREEENGRGNFPPRFSGLQFPNYSSELNVNALELDDSALYLCASSYSTNTGELFFGEGSRLTVL.

Details on this clone: This CDR3 fails to terminate in the conserved phenylalanine or tryptophan, so it likely reflects a read error. The DNA is omitted, as the CDR3 cannot be located on it reliably, and the CDR3 follows TCRdb's listing. V is TRBV20-1 and J is TRBJ1-2; TRBD1 was called by the table and not checked on the DNA. The CDR3 totals 11 residues, both ends included. Germline V gives CDR1 DFQATT, CDR2 SNEGSKA (reference sequence). CDR3 residues: CSARGATRDKS.

V is TRBV27 and J is TRBJ2-7, with a tentative D call TRBD1 (6 bases). The CDR3 loop spans 14 amino acids. Trimming shortened V by 2 bases and J by 3 bases, and 11 bases separated the two germline ends. CDR1 is MNHEY, CDR2 SMNVEV, per germline (reference sequence). CDR3 DNA sequence: TGTGCCAGCAGTTTAGCTTCAGGGGACTACGAGCAGTACTTC. Amino acid sequence: CASSLASGDYEQYF.

V usage is TRBV7-3 and J usage is TRBJ2-1; the D gene is possibly TRBD1 (6 bases). Germline V gene data show CDR1 as SGHTA and CDR2 as FQGTGA. V lost 5 bases and J lost 8, with 16 bases in between. CDR3 length: 14 residues. In DNA, the CDR3 is TGTGCCAGCAGCGGAGGACAGTCCCGTGATGAGCAGTTCTTC. Translating it yields CASSGGQSRDEQFF. The entire variable domain, with the rest obtained from reference TRBV7-3 and TRBJ2-1, is as follows: GAGVSQTPSNKVTEKGKYVELRCDPISGHTALYWYRQSLGQGPEFLIYFQGTGAADDSGLPNDRFFAVRPEGSVSTLKIQRTERGDSAVYLCASSGGQSRDEQFFGPGTRLTVL.

J is TRBJ2-4 and V is TRBV9; TRBD2 agrees at 8 bases. Unmatched junction bases numbered 8, after V lost 3 bases and J lost 6 bases. Germline V gene sequence: CDR1 SGDLS, CDR2 YYNGEE. The CDR3 sequence is 15 residues long. The CDR3 region has the DNA TGTGCCAGCAGCGAGAGGCCGGCGGGGGGAAACATTCAGTACTTC. Encoded protein: CASSERPAGGNIQYF. Together with reference TRBV9 and TRBJ2-4, the CDR3 gives the full variable domain: DSGVTQTPKHLITATGQRVTLRCSPRSGDLSVYWYQQSLDQGLQFLIQYYNGEERAKGNILERFSAQQFPDLHSELNLSSLELGDSALYFCASSERPAGGNIQYFGAGTRLSVL.

DNA for the CDR3: TGTGCCAGCAGTCAGGACAGTCAGAGGTTCACTGAAGCTTTCTTT. Residues: CASSQDSQRFTEAFF. V gene TRBV28 combines with J gene TRBJ1-1; TRBD1 is a possible D gene (6 bases). CDR3 length: 15 amino acids. V lost 5 bases and J lost 4, with 17 bases in between. Germline V lookup: CDR1 MDHEN, CDR2 SYDVKM.

This chain connects TRBV6-5 to TRBJ1-1, with TRBD1 matching over 7 bases. The germline V gene has CDR1 MNHEY and CDR2 SVGAGI. The CDR3 contains 14 residues. V was pared by 5 bases and J by 1 base, with 4 bases of the junction left unmatched. For the CDR3, the DNA is TGTGCCAGCAGTCCACAGGGGCGGAACACTGAAGCTTTCTTT. Protein: CASSPQGRNTEAFF.

The chain links TRBV28 to TRBJ1-1; D not resolved. Trimming removed 5 bases from V and 0 bases from J, with 7 bases in between. Germline V CDR1 and CDR2: MDHEN, SYDVKM. There are 13 residues in the CDR3. In nucleotides, the CDR3 is TGTGCCAGCAGTCCCGACATGAACACTGAAGCTTTCTTT. Its translation is CASSPDMNTEAFF.